Listed below are T cell receptor beta chains from one sample, sequenced in a study of cytomegalovirus exposure and HLA in healthy donors. Measured with immunoSEQ multiplex PCR; TCRdb has only the in-frame clones, and not every one. The sample includes under 150,000 clones, about three quarters of them seen just once. Input material: PBMCs. The receptors originated from a woman younger than 30 in good health and CMV-seronegative. CDR3s include the opening cysteine and the closing phenylalanine or tryptophan. The D gene is left open where the match is weak. Rows may omit the clone size; those that give it use once, few, many or a size class.

>-|TRBV5-4|-|TRBJ2-5
CASSSSRGETQYF
TGTGCCAGCAGCTCCTCCAGGGGAGAGACCCAGTACTTC
>-|TRBV6-5|-|TRBJ2-1
CASSRWGEEVEQFF
TGTGCCAGCAGCCGGTGGGGGGAGGAGGTTGAGCAGTTCTTC
>-|TRBV5-4|TRBD1|TRBJ2-7
CASSRQGSADEQYF
TGTGCCAGCAGCCGACAGGGAAGTGCGGACGAGCAGTACTTC
>once|TRBV6-5|-|TRBJ1-2
CASSYSSPPPSYGYTF
TGTGCCAGCAGTTACTCCTCACCCCCCCCTAGCTATGGCTACACCTTC
>-|TRBV5-4|-|TRBJ2-1
CASSSGGRNGEQFF
TGTGCCAGCAGCTCAGGAGGGAGAAACGGTGAGCAGTTCTTC
>-|TRBV7-8|TRBD2|TRBJ2-3
CASSPGSGAPSTDTQYF
TGTGCCAGCAGCCCAGGGAGCGGGGCCCCTAGCACAGATACGCAGTATTTT
>-|TRBV30|-|TRBJ1-6
CAWSIPHGQGNSPLHF
TGTGCCTGGAGTATCCCGCACGGGCAGGGTAATTCACCCCTCCACTTT
>-|TRBV6-6|TRBD2|TRBJ2-5
CASRMGGRETQYF
TGTGCCAGCAGAATGGGGGGGAGAGAGACCCAGTACTTC
>-|TRBV27|-|TRBJ1-2
CATGLAGRGYTF
TGTGCCACCGGATTAGCGGGCCGGGGCTACACCTTC
>-|TRBV6-1|-|TRBJ2-3
CASIGGSDTQYF
TGTGCCAGCATTGGGGGGTCAGATACGCAGTATTTT
>-|TRBV5-1|-|TRBJ1-1
CASSPSGGGNTEAFF
TGCGCCAGCAGCCCCTCCGGGGGTGGGAACACTGAAGCTTTCTTT
>-|TRBV19|-|TRBJ2-6
CASSIQGRGANVLTF
TGTGCCAGTAGTATTCAGGGAAGGGGGGCCAACGTCCTGACTTTC
>-|TRBV7-2|TRBD1|TRBJ1-5
CASGRTGDSNQPQHF
TGTGCCAGCGGACGAACAGGGGATAGCAATCAGCCCCAGCATTTT
>-|TRBV28|-|TRBJ2-5
CASRRLGQETQYF
TGTGCCAGCAGAAGACTAGGGCAAGAGACCCAGTACTTC
>-|TRBV18|TRBD1|TRBJ1-1
CASSPYRGDTEAFF
TGTGCCAGCTCACCTTACAGGGGAGATACTGAAGCTTTCTTT
>-|TRBV2|-|TRBJ2-2
CASSGTGSSTGELFF
TGTGCCAGCAGTGGGACGGGATCGTCGACCGGGGAGCTGTTTTTT
>-|TRBV30|TRBD2|TRBJ2-2
CAWSVLAVNTGELFF
TGTGCCTGGAGTGTACTAGCGGTGAACACCGGGGAGCTGTTTTTT
>-|TRBV2|-|TRBJ2-7
CASTPEGEQYF
TGTGCCAGCACCCCGGAGGGGGAGCAGTACTTC
>-|TRBV25-1|-|TRBJ1-2
CASSFLVEGGYTF
TGTGCCAGCAGTTTCCTGGTGGAGGGTGGCTACACCTTC
>-|TRBV5-4|-|TRBJ2-7
CASSYILANEQYF
TGTGCCAGCAGCTACATTCTAGCGAATGAGCAGTACTTC
>few|TRBV23-1|TRBD1|TRBJ1-5
CASSQQGANQPQHF
TGCGCCAGCAGTCAGCAGGGGGCGAATCAGCCCCAGCATTTT
>-|TRBV4-1|TRBD2|TRBJ2-5
CASSQVWGLDETQYF
TGCGCCAGCAGCCAAGTTTGGGGACTAGATGAGACCCAGTACTTC
>-|TRBV6-5|TRBD1|TRBJ1-2
CASSYSTGNYGYTF
TGTGCCAGCAGTTACTCGACAGGGAACTATGGCTACACCTTC
>once|TRBV5-1|-|TRBJ2-3
CASSLGQATSTDTQYF
TGCGCCAGCAGCTTGGGACAGGCTACTAGCACAGATACGCAGTATTTT
>-|TRBV2|-|TRBJ1-5
CASRTDGNQPQHF
TGTGCCAGCAGAACTGACGGGAATCAGCCCCAGCATTTT
>-|TRBV6-5|-|TRBJ1-1
CASSSHPGTEAFF
TGTGCCAGCAGTTCCCATCCGGGCACTGAAGCTTTCTTT
>few|TRBV14|TRBD1|TRBJ1-1
CASSQDLTGWLGTEAFF
TGTGCCAGCAGCCAAGATTTGACAGGGTGGTTGGGCACTGAAGCTTTCTTT
>-|TRBV15|-|TRBJ1-5
CATSRADGVISQPQHF
TGTGCCACCAGCAGGGCCGACGGGGTAATAAGTCAGCCCCAGCATTTT
>-|TRBV5-1|-|TRBJ2-3
CASSFRSGPSDTQYF
TGCGCCAGCAGCTTTAGAAGCGGCCCCTCCGATACGCAGTATTTT
>once|TRBV30|-|TRBJ1-2
CAWSALSSLVGGGYTF
TGTGCCTGGAGCGCCTTAAGCAGTTTGGTCGGGGGTGGCTACACCTTC
>-|TRBV6-6|-|TRBJ2-2
CASHRDGELFF
TGTGCCAGCCACCGGGACGGGGAGCTGTTTTTT